This is a list of T cell receptor beta chains from one sample in a study of human T cells and chemical hapten exposure. In TCRdb, the RACE reads were re-called with MiXCR into one record per CDR3 protein. The table records 300,000 to 400,000 distinct CDR3 sequences, 4.5% to 6% of them present only once. Sequencing used whole blood, obtained in connection with sensitization to the hapten diphenylcyclopropenone (DPC). The source is a woman between 45 and 65 years old with alopecia areata. Some clones in this sample may be carry-over from other donors' samples. Each CDR3 is given with its conserved first and last residue.

cdr3_aa j_call v_call
CASSDEVEQFF TRBJ2-1 TRBV12-3/TRBV12-4
CASSRTSGGYEQYF TRBJ2-7 TRBV27
CAISADRDSYEQYF TRBJ2-7 TRBV10-3
CASSPQGGTGANVLTF TRBJ2-6 TRBV12-3/TRBV12-4
CASSFLSAPRSTDTQYF TRBJ2-3 TRBV12-3/TRBV12-4
CASSQIQGAEGYTF TRBJ1-2 TRBV3-1
CASSLGQGVRYEQFF TRBJ2-1 TRBV19
CASSPPESGTEAFF TRBJ1-1 TRBV28
CATSDFRTSGRSTDTQYF TRBJ2-3 TRBV24-1
CASIQSSTGELFF TRBJ2-2 TRBV28
CASSVWTFTGGFTEAFF TRBJ1-1 TRBV9
CASSQDPKGTQYF TRBJ2-5 TRBV3-1
CASRGQGPYNEQFF TRBJ2-1 TRBV28
CASSLRQGGTDTQYF TRBJ2-3 TRBV5-1
CASSYRGLDQPQHF TRBJ1-5 TRBV6-1
CASSLEASPNYGYTF TRBJ1-2 TRBV11-2
CASSSADRGTLHF TRBJ1-6 TRBV27
CASSPGSTGTYEQYF TRBJ2-7 TRBV6-5
CSAEGRLLRGYTF TRBJ1-2 TRBV20-1
CAAPGQGEDTQYF TRBJ2-3 TRBV6-1
CASSRSISRLRTENTEAFF TRBJ1-1 TRBV5-4
CASSQGLVTEAFF TRBJ1-1 TRBV4-1
CASSLGGSRTDTQYF TRBJ2-3 TRBV12-3/TRBV12-4
CASSSGGPPSSYNSPLHF TRBJ1-6 TRBV27
CASRQGASYGYTF TRBJ1-2 TRBV3-1
CSARDRGMGSNGAEAFF TRBJ1-1 TRBV20-1
CASSLLATNEKLFF TRBJ1-4 TRBV5-6
CASSKAVGRSSNQPQHF TRBJ1-5 TRBV21-1
CASSPQPGRAPRGYTF TRBJ1-2 TRBV5-4
CASTLGGTLNQPQHF TRBJ1-5 TRBV28
CSPGQDNEQFF TRBJ2-1 TRBV29-1
CASSQSLAGVYNEQFF TRBJ2-1 TRBV4-3
CSARGGQGAPQHF TRBJ1-5 TRBV20-1
CASSPVNQETQYF TRBJ2-5 TRBV5-1
CASSRGEPGGNTIYF TRBJ1-3 TRBV7-9
CASSLVTTETQYF TRBJ2-5 TRBV7-9
CASIIGSGNEQFF TRBJ2-1 TRBV6-6
CASSSRPSTEAFF TRBJ1-1 TRBV27
CASSLPPGTHNEQFF TRBJ2-1 TRBV27
CASSEATRTELAFF TRBJ1-1 TRBV6-1
CASSGGNSPLHF TRBJ1-6 TRBV2
CASSPSPGEVVMYF TRBJ2-7 TRBV5-1